This T cell receptor beta chain appears in the sequencing data of a study of blood T cell repertoires in COVID-19. Study-wide background: The United States, Italy and Spain provided the acute and convalescent COVID-19 samples. PBMCs, B-cell-depleted T cells, or T cells provided the cDNA or gDNA that made up the material.

Original analysis: Nucleated cell counts were estimated from reference gene primer amplification. Clones were read by immunoSEQ multiplex PCR, and TCRdb kept only the in-frame ones, dropping some. The D gene and trimming were derived from the DNA, and the V and J assignments and clone size from that table. This sample has 200,000 or so clones, with 70% to 85% found just once. This clone was seen only a few times. The sequencing input was peripheral blood. The TCR was taken from a human donor with acute or convalescent COVID-19. The donor label of this sample is uncertain.

The CDR3 DNA reads as TGTGCCAGCAGCTTAAGTCCCCCAGGGGCAACCGGGGCCAACGTCCTGACTTTC. Amino acids: CASSLSPPGATGANVLTF. The chain links TRBV7-3 to TRBJ2-6, with D maybe TRBD1 (6 bases). Looked up from germline, CDR1 is SGHTA and CDR2 is FQGTGA. The V and J ends lost 1 base and 4 bases respectively, with 17 bases between them. The CDR3 sequence is 18 residues long.